Listed below are T cell receptor beta chains from one sample, sequenced in a study of blood T cell repertoires in COVID-19. TCRdb keeps only in-frame clones here, not all; method: immunoSEQ multiplex PCR. The table includes fewer than 200,000 clones, over 75% detected once. Sequencing was performed on peripheral blood. These receptors were obtained from a woman at least 80 years old with acute or convalescent COVID-19. Each CDR3 is given with its conserved first and last residue. The order of the fields is CDR3 DNA, CDR3 protein, V gene, D gene, J gene, CDR3 length, clone size. The D gene is left open where the match is weak. The size of a clone is reported for some rows only, either as once, few or many, or as a class for expanded clones.

DNA: TGTGCCAGCAGCCCTCCCAGAAGTGGCACTGAAGCTTTCTTT; CDR3: CASSPPRSGTEAFF; V: TRBV9; D: NA; J: TRBJ1-1; length: 14; size: NA
DNA: TGTGCCAGCACCGCACGGACGGGGAATGAAAAACTGTTTTTT; CDR3: CASTARTGNEKLFF; V: TRBV7-9; D: NA; J: TRBJ1-4; length: 14; size: NA
DNA: TGTGCCAGCAGCTTGGCCGTCTTAGGAGGGAATGAGCAGTTCTTC; CDR3: CASSLAVLGGNEQFF; V: TRBV5-4; D: NA; J: TRBJ2-1; length: 15; size: NA
DNA: TGTGCCAGCAGCTTAGTTGGGGGGGATTTGTCGGGGACCCAGTACTTC; CDR3: CASSLVGGDLSGTQYF; V: TRBV7-2; D: TRBD2; J: TRBJ2-5; length: 16; size: NA
DNA: TGTGCCAGCACTGAGGGGGGGCTTCAGCCCCAGCATTTT; CDR3: CASTEGGLQPQHF; V: TRBV12-3/TRBV12-4; D: NA; J: TRBJ1-5; length: 13; size: few
DNA: TGTGCCAGTAGGACACCCACAGGAGGGGCTAATGAAAAACTGTTTTTT; CDR3: CASRTPTGGANEKLFF; V: TRBV19; D: NA; J: TRBJ1-4; length: 16; size: NA
DNA: TGCGCCAGCAGCTTGGGATGGGTGACTAGCGGGGGACAAGAGACCCAGTACTTC; CDR3: CASSLGWVTSGGQETQYF; V: TRBV5-1; D: TRBD2; J: TRBJ2-5; length: 18; size: NA
DNA: TGTGCCAGTAGTATTTCCGCAGGCTACGAGCAGTACTTC; CDR3: CASSISAGYEQYF; V: TRBV19; D: NA; J: TRBJ2-7; length: 13; size: NA
DNA: TGTGCCAGCAGCCAAGGCCGAGCTAACTATGGCTACACCTTC; CDR3: CASSQGRANYGYTF; V: TRBV3-1/TRBV3-2; D: NA; J: TRBJ1-2; length: 14; size: NA
DNA: TGTGCCAGCAGCCAGAGCCCGAGGCACAATGAGCAGTTCTTC; CDR3: CASSQSPRHNEQFF; V: TRBV14; D: NA; J: TRBJ2-1; length: 14; size: NA
DNA: TGTGCCAGCAGCCCAGGGACAGGGCGGGCGTCTTGGAACACTGAAGCTTTCTTT; CDR3: CASSPGTGRASWNTEAFF; V: TRBV4-2; D: TRBD1; J: TRBJ1-1; length: 18; size: NA
DNA: TGTGCCAGCAGCCCAAGCCGTAGTGGGCAGTATTTT; CDR3: CASSPSRSGQYF; V: TRBV7-2; D: NA; J: TRBJ2-3; length: 12; size: NA
DNA: TGTGCCAGCAGAGGCAGGGGAGCAACTAATGAAAAACTGTTTTTT; CDR3: CASRGRGATNEKLFF; V: TRBV2; D: NA; J: TRBJ1-4; length: 15; size: NA
DNA: TGTGCCAGCTCACCGGCAGTTCTCCATGTGAACACTGAAGCTTTCTTT; CDR3: CASSPAVLHVNTEAFF; V: TRBV18; D: NA; J: TRBJ1-1; length: 16; size: NA
DNA: TGCAGCGTTGTTTACAGGGGGAGAACTGAAGCTTTCTTT; CDR3: CSVVYRGRTEAFF; V: TRBV29-1; D: TRBD1; J: TRBJ1-1; length: 13; size: few
DNA: TGTGCTAGTGGTTTGGGGGTTTCAGGGGGCCCGAATGAAAAACTGTTTTTT; CDR3: CASGLGVSGGPNEKLFF; V: TRBV12-5; D: TRBD1; J: TRBJ1-4; length: 17; size: NA
DNA: TGCGCCAGCAGCCAAGGCGCAGACAGGGCCCTCTATGGCTACACCTTC; CDR3: CASSQGADRALYGYTF; V: TRBV4-3; D: TRBD1; J: TRBJ1-2; length: 16; size: NA
DNA: TGTGCCAGCAGCGTAGCGGGTAGCGGGCCCCACAATGAGCAGTTCTTC; CDR3: CASSVAGSGPHNEQFF; V: TRBV9; D: TRBD2; J: TRBJ2-1; length: 16; size: once
DNA: TGTGCCAGCAAGATACAGGGTCTTGTTAATTCACCCCTCCACTTT; CDR3: CASKIQGLVNSPLHF; V: TRBV5-4; D: NA; J: TRBJ1-6; length: 15; size: NA
DNA: TGTGCCAGCTCAGGAGCCCTAGAGCATGAGCAGTTCTTC; CDR3: CASSGALEHEQFF; V: TRBV18; D: NA; J: TRBJ2-1; length: 13; size: NA
DNA: TGTGCCAGCAGCGTCTTGAACACCGGGAAGCTGTTTTTT; CDR3: CASSVLNTGKLFF; V: TRBV9; D: NA; J: TRBJ2-2; length: 13; size: NA
DNA: TGCGCCAGCAGCTTTAGCGGGAGCACAGATACGCAGTATTTT; CDR3: CASSFSGSTDTQYF; V: TRBV5-1; D: TRBD2; J: TRBJ2-3; length: 14; size: NA
DNA: TGTGCCACCGGCAGCGGGATATCAAACGAGCAGTACTTC; CDR3: CATGSGISNEQYF; V: TRBV10-3; D: TRBD2; J: TRBJ2-7; length: 13; size: NA
DNA: TGTGCCAGCAGTGAGTCTCTGAACACTGAAGCTTTCTTT; CDR3: CASSESLNTEAFF; V: TRBV6-1; D: NA; J: TRBJ1-1; length: 13; size: NA
DNA: TGTGCCAGCAGCTTAGTGGGTAGCGGGGGTAGCACAGATACGCAGTATTTT; CDR3: CASSLVGSGGSTDTQYF; V: TRBV7-2; D: TRBD2; J: TRBJ2-3; length: 17; size: NA
DNA: TGTGCCAGCAGTTTAGTGGCAGTGCCCCAGCATTTT; CDR3: CASSLVAVPQHF; V: TRBV12-3/TRBV12-4; D: NA; J: TRBJ1-5; length: 12; size: NA
DNA: TGTGCCAGCAGCTTAGGGGGGAGGGGCACTGAAGCTTTCTTT; CDR3: CASSLGGRGTEAFF; V: TRBV7-2; D: NA; J: TRBJ1-1; length: 14; size: NA
DNA: TGTGCCAGCAGCCAAGGACTAAGGAACACTGAAGCTTTCTTT; CDR3: CASSQGLRNTEAFF; V: TRBV3-1/TRBV3-2; D: NA; J: TRBJ1-1; length: 14; size: NA
DNA: TGTGCCAGCAGCTTAGAAAGGGGGCTGGGCTACACCTTC; CDR3: CASSLERGLGYTF; V: TRBV7-9; D: TRBD1; J: TRBJ1-2; length: 13; size: NA
DNA: TGCAGCGTTGAAGATGTTGGCGGGAGGACCTACAATGAGCAGTTCTTC; CDR3: CSVEDVGGRTYNEQFF; V: TRBV29-1; D: TRBD2; J: TRBJ2-1; length: 16; size: NA
DNA: TGTGCCAGCAGAGATACAGATAGCTCTGGAAACACCATATATTTT; CDR3: CASRDTDSSGNTIYF; V: TRBV28; D: NA; J: TRBJ1-3; length: 15; size: NA
DNA: TGTGCCAGCAGCTTCTCTCGGACAGGGACCCTTAACACTGAAGCTTTCTTT; CDR3: CASSFSRTGTLNTEAFF; V: TRBV7-2; D: TRBD1; J: TRBJ1-1; length: 17; size: NA
DNA: TGCGCCAGCAGTGCCTGGATAGCGGGGGGTAGGAATGAGCAGTTCTTC; CDR3: CASSAWIAGGRNEQFF; V: TRBV23-1; D: TRBD2; J: TRBJ2-1; length: 16; size: NA
DNA: TGTGCCAGTAGTTTGGCAGAGGGCAATCAGCCCCAGCATTTT; CDR3: CASSLAEGNQPQHF; V: TRBV19; D: NA; J: TRBJ1-5; length: 14; size: NA
DNA: TGTGCCAGCAGTCCAAGGACTAACGCAGATACGCAGTATTTT; CDR3: CASSPRTNADTQYF; V: TRBV6-5; D: NA; J: TRBJ2-3; length: 14; size: NA
DNA: TGTGCCAGCAGCAAGGACGAGGGGGCGGGCGACTATGGCTACACCTTC; CDR3: CASSKDEGAGDYGYTF; V: TRBV7-9; D: TRBD1; J: TRBJ1-2; length: 16; size: NA
DNA: TGTGCCACCAGCAGAGACAGATCAGACTACAATGAGCAGTTCTTC; CDR3: CATSRDRSDYNEQFF; V: TRBV15; D: NA; J: TRBJ2-1; length: 15; size: NA
DNA: TGTGCCAGCAGCTATAGACAGTCGGGGAACACTGAAGCTTTCTTT; CDR3: CASSYRQSGNTEAFF; V: TRBV7-2; D: NA; J: TRBJ1-1; length: 15; size: NA
DNA: TGTGCCAGCAGTCGCGGACAGGGCGGAGGTTGGGGTCAGCCCCAGCATTTT; CDR3: CASSRGQGGGWGQPQHF; V: TRBV6-6; D: TRBD1; J: TRBJ1-5; length: 17; size: NA
DNA: TGTGCCAGCCGATTGGAAGGGGCATTCTATGGCTACACCTTC; CDR3: CASRLEGAFYGYTF; V: TRBV6-5; D: NA; J: TRBJ1-2; length: 14; size: NA
DNA: TGTGCCAGCAGTTTAAGTGGGGCTGGCCAGCCCCAGCATTTT; CDR3: CASSLSGAGQPQHF; V: TRBV27; D: NA; J: TRBJ1-5; length: 14; size: few
DNA: TGTGCCAGCAGCTTAGCCTCAGGGGACTACAATGAGCAGTTCTTC; CDR3: CASSLASGDYNEQFF; V: TRBV11-2; D: NA; J: TRBJ2-1; length: 15; size: NA
DNA: TGTGCCAGCAGCAGACAGGGTAGCTACGAGCAGTACTTC; CDR3: CASSRQGSYEQYF; V: TRBV5-4; D: TRBD1; J: TRBJ2-7; length: 13; size: NA
DNA: TGTGCCAGCAGTGAGATTCCAGGGACAAACACTGAAGCTTTCTTT; CDR3: CASSEIPGTNTEAFF; V: TRBV6-1; D: NA; J: TRBJ1-1; length: 15; size: once
DNA: TGTGCCAGTAACGGAGGGGGCGCAGATACGCAGTATTTT; CDR3: CASNGGGADTQYF; V: TRBV19; D: NA; J: TRBJ2-3; length: 13; size: NA
DNA: TGTGCCACCGCGGACAGCACCGGGGAGCTGTTTTTT; CDR3: CATADSTGELFF; V: TRBV24-1; D: NA; J: TRBJ2-2; length: 12; size: NA
DNA: TGTGCCAGCAGCTTAGCCCTCGGTCAGGGGGCGGAGACCCAGTACTTC; CDR3: CASSLALGQGAETQYF; V: TRBV7-9; D: TRBD1; J: TRBJ2-5; length: 16; size: NA
DNA: TGCGCCAGCAGCTGGGGGACAGATGGCTACACCTTC; CDR3: CASSWGTDGYTF; V: TRBV5-1; D: TRBD1; J: TRBJ1-2; length: 12; size: NA
DNA: TGCGCCAGCAGCAGGGGATCAGATACGCAGTATTTT; CDR3: CASSRGSDTQYF; V: TRBV5-1; D: NA; J: TRBJ2-3; length: 12; size: few
DNA: TGCGCCAGCAGTCATTTTCGGGATGAGCAGTTCTTC; CDR3: CASSHFRDEQFF; V: TRBV23-1; D: NA; J: TRBJ2-1; length: 12; size: NA
DNA: TGTGCCAGCAGGTCCGGGACAGGGCTGTACGAGCAGTACTTC; CDR3: CASRSGTGLYEQYF; V: TRBV6-6; D: TRBD1; J: TRBJ2-7; length: 14; size: NA
DNA: TGTGCCAGCAGTCCTACTAGGGCGGGCAATGAGCAGTTCTTC; CDR3: CASSPTRAGNEQFF; V: TRBV6-4; D: NA; J: TRBJ2-1; length: 14; size: NA
DNA: TGTGCCAGCAGCCAACCGCAGGGGTACGAAGCTTTCTTT; CDR3: CASSQPQGYEAFF; V: TRBV14; D: NA; J: TRBJ1-1; length: 13; size: NA
DNA: TGTGCCAGCAGCTTAGGTGAGACATATAGCAATCAGCCCCAGCATTTT; CDR3: CASSLGETYSNQPQHF; V: TRBV7-9; D: NA; J: TRBJ1-5; length: 16; size: NA
DNA: TGTGCCAGCAGCGTAGGGGGCATGAACACTGAAGCTTTCTTT; CDR3: CASSVGGMNTEAFF; V: TRBV9; D: NA; J: TRBJ1-1; length: 14; size: few
DNA: TGCAGCGTTCGAGAGCATAGCACAGATACGCAGTATTTT; CDR3: CSVREHSTDTQYF; V: TRBV29-1; D: NA; J: TRBJ2-3; length: 13; size: NA